This TCR beta chain came from a study of T-cell reconstitution after alpha-beta-depleted transplantation in children. This clonotype occurred a few times. It was with unique molecular identifiers that the TCRbeta library was prepared. TCRdb processed the PCR reads anew with MiXCR; each CDR3 protein has one entry. The data hold about 540,000 distinct CDR3 sequences, with about 17% observed a single time. This clonotype was obtained from a human donor who donated a stem cell graft to a child with acute lymphoblastic leukemia. Here the sequenced sample was PBMCs from the stem cell graft donor, taken from the stem cell graft.

As DNA, the CDR3 is TGTGCCAGCAGCTTCACCGCGGGAGTTTCTAATGAGCAGTTCTTC. Protein sequence: CASSFTAGVSNEQFF. The rearrangement links TRBV11-2 to TRBJ2-1, with TRBD2 matching 7 bases. Germline CDR1 reads SGHAT; CDR2 reads FQNNGV. The CDR3 sequence is 15 residues long. The trim removed 3 bases at V and 7 bases at J, leaving 9 bases unmatched.